The 30 T cell receptor beta chains below come from one sample, sequenced in a study of cytomegalovirus exposure and HLA in healthy donors. In the PCR, 60 Vbeta and 13 Jbeta primers were used. The repertoire was sequenced with immunoSEQ multiplex PCR; TCRdb's copy has only in-frame clones and lacks some. The data contain about 300,000 clones, 70% to 90% of them singletons. The material sequenced was PBMCs. The receptors were sampled from a man aged 40-55 years in good health and CMV-seropositive.

This sequence joins TRBV7-9 and TRBJ1-3; no definite D call. CDR3 length: 15 residues. V was pared by 4 bases and J by 0 bases, with 10 bases between. Per the germline V gene, CDR1 is SEHNR and CDR2 is FQNEAQ (reference sequence). Here the CDR3 DNA reads TGTGCCAGCAGCTCCATCCAGGACTCTGGAAACACCATATATTTT. The encoded protein is CASSSIQDSGNTIYF.

The CDR3: CASSLSTDTQYF. The CDR3 nucleotides read TGTGCCAGCAGCCTTAGCACAGATACGCAGTATTTT. V and J are TRBV5-4 and TRBJ2-3; D is uncertain. The CDR3 runs 12 residues. The V gene's germline CDR1 is SGHNT and CDR2 YYREEE (reference sequence). The germline V and J ends were trimmed by 4 bases and 0 bases, with 3 bases remaining between them.

The genes are TRBV11-2 and TRBJ2-7; 7 positions agree with TRBD1. Trimming cost V 4 bases and J 6 bases; bases outside gene matches: 3. The CDR3 consists of 12 residues. The germline V gene encodes CDR1 SGHAT and CDR2 FQNNGV. The CDR3 coding sequence is TGTGCCAGCAGCTGGGGACAGAGCGAGCAGTACTTC. This gives the protein CASSWGQSEQYF. Supplemented by reference TRBV11-2 and TRBJ2-7, the full variable domain reads EAGVAQSPRYKIIEKRQSVAFWCNPISGHATLYWYQQILGQGPKLLIQFQNNGVVDDSQLPKDRFSAERLKGVDSTLKIQPAKLEDSAVYLCASSWGQSEQYFGPGTRLTVT.

The chain has TRBV19 and TRBJ2-1; tentatively, D is TRBD2 (5 bases). The CDR3 runs 13 residues. V shed 4 bases and J shed 15 bases, with 19 bases lying between them. Germline V gene sequence: CDR1 LNHDA, CDR2 SQIVND (reference sequence). CDR3 loop: CASSSGPEGWAFF. The CDR3 region has the DNA TGTGCCAGTAGTAGCGGGCCTGAAGGGTGGGCGTTCTTC.

The chain is built from TRBV5-6 and TRBJ1-1, with D uncertain. Germline V gives CDR1 SGHDT, CDR2 YYEEEE. Trimming took off 2 bases at V and 4 bases at J, with 18 bases between the two ends. This CDR3 region has 16 residues. The CDR3 here is CASSFLTVTRSTEAFF. As DNA, the CDR3 is TGTGCCAGCAGCTTCCTCACGGTTACGAGGAGCACTGAAGCTTTCTTT. Full variable domain (remainder filled in from reference TRBV5-6 and TRBJ1-1): DAGVTQSPTHLIKTRGQQVTLRCSPKSGHDTVSWYQQALGQGPQFIFQYYEEEERQRGNFPDRFSGHQFPNYSSELNVNALLLGDSALYLCASSFLTVTRSTEAFFGQGTRLTVV.

The V gene is TRBV7-9, the J gene TRBJ2-1; 10 bases match TRBD2. This CDR3 comprises 16 residues. Germline CDR1 and CDR2: SEHNR and FQNEAQ (reference sequence). V shed 10 bases and J 3 bases; nucleotides not matched to a gene: 12. The DNA for the CDR3 is TGTGCCATATCCCGCGGACTAGCGGAGGTCTACAATGAGCAGTTCTTC. This sequence encodes CAISRGLAEVYNEQFF.

The chain combines TRBV2 with TRBJ1-3; D not resolved. The CDR3 contains 16 residues. The germline gives CDR1 SNHLY, CDR2 FYNNEI. V was clipped by 2 bases and J by 3 bases, with 14 bases between them. The CDR3: CASSESAGGFGNTIYF. The CDR3 DNA reads as TGTGCCAGCAGTGAATCGGCGGGAGGGTTTGGAAACACCATATATTTT.

This clone was seen only a few times. The rearrangement links TRBV6-5 to TRBJ2-7, with 12 bases lining up with TRBD1. J lost 4 bases, V lost 5 bases, and 6 bases had no gene match. Germline CDR1 MNHEY, CDR2 SVGAGI. The CDR3 is 15 amino acids. CDR3 region: CASSPGTGGGYEQYF. DNA of the CDR3: TGTGCCAGCAGTCCCGGGACAGGGGGCGGATACGAGCAGTACTTC.

This clone has a handful of counts. The rearrangement uses TRBV6-6 and TRBJ2-7; D ambiguous. Germline V gene sequence: CDR1 MNHNY, CDR2 SVGAGI (reference sequence). Trimming removed 4 bases from V and 6 bases from J, with 13 bases in between. This CDR3 is built from 13 residues. CDR3 coding DNA: TGTGCCAGCAGTTCCAGTTATTGGGCCGAGCAGTACTTC. This encodes CASSSSYWAEQYF.

The CDR3: CASSLVFGGQETQYF. The CDR3 DNA sequence: TGCGCCAGCAGCTTGGTTTTCGGCGGACAAGAGACCCAGTACTTC. V is TRBV5-1 and J is TRBJ2-5; D is ambiguous. Germline V gene lookup returns CDR1 SGHRS and CDR2 YFSETQ. Deletions cut 0 bases from V and 2 bases from J, with 11 bases between. This CDR3 comprises 15 residues.

V and J are TRBV6-1 and TRBJ2-3, with 11 bases fitting TRBD2. The CDR3 runs to 15 residues. The V segment lost 8 bases and the J segment 5 bases; nucleotides outside the gene matches: 9. Per the germline V gene, CDR1 is MNHNS and CDR2 is SASEGT. The CDR3 reads CASQLAGGVGDTQYF. CDR3 sequence (DNA): TGTGCCAGCCAGCTAGCGGGAGGCGTTGGAGATACGCAGTATTTT.

The V gene is TRBV6-5, the J gene TRBJ1-4, with TRBD1 identical over 9 bases. CDR1 and CDR2 (germline): MNHEY, SVGAGI. This CDR3 comprises 15 residues. V lost 4 bases to trimming and J lost 7 bases; unmatched junction nucleotides: 7. In nucleotides, the CDR3 is TGTGCCAGCAGTTTTACAGGGGGCGGGGGTGAAAAACTGTTTTTT. This gives the protein CASSFTGGGGEKLFF.

The genes are TRBV6-5 and TRBJ2-3, with 11 bases that match TRBD1. Germline CDR1 is MNHEY and CDR2 is SVGAGI. J gave up 7 bases and V 5 bases, and 8 bases lay outside the gene matches. This CDR3 has 15 amino acids. The CDR3, as DNA: TGTGCCAGCAGTGGTACCGGGACAGGGGGACATACGCAGTATTTT. This sequence encodes CASSGTGTGGHTQYF.

A few counts support this clone. This chain links TRBV27 with TRBJ1-1; 11 bases are a match to TRBD1. Germline V gives CDR1 MNHEY, CDR2 SMNVEV (reference sequence). The CDR3 contains 15 residues. Unmatched junction bases numbered 7, after V lost 6 bases and J lost 4 bases. In DNA form, the CDR3 reads TGTGCCAGCAGGCGGACAGGGGGCTCGGGCACTGAAGCTTTCTTT. It specifies CASRRTGGSGTEAFF.

J is TRBJ1-2 and V is TRBV27; 7 bases map to TRBD1. Germline lookup yields CDR1 MNHEY and CDR2 SMNVEV (reference sequence). Losses at the gene ends were 6 bases for V and 7 bases for J; bases not matched to a gene: 14. The CDR3 is 15 amino acids. CDR3: CASSKLRGVVAGYTF. The CDR3 DNA sequence: TGTGCCAGCAGCAAACTCAGGGGGGTCGTTGCTGGCTACACCTTC.

This clone was observed a single time. V and J are TRBV10-1 and TRBJ2-7; tentatively, D is TRBD1 (5 bases). The germline gives CDR1 WNHNN, CDR2 SYGVQD (reference sequence). The CDR3 runs 14 residues. Deletions cut 2 bases from V and 4 bases from J, with 12 bases between. The CDR3 spells CASSEDSLSYEQYF. In nucleotides, the CDR3 is TGCGCCAGCAGTGAGGACAGCCTTTCTTACGAGCAGTACTTC.

V and J are TRBV5-4 and TRBJ1-5; possibly TRBD1 for D (5 bases). There are 15 residues in the CDR3. CDR1 is SGHNT and CDR2 is YYREEE in the germline V gene (reference sequence). V was shortened by 2 bases and J by 0 bases, with 9 bases between the two germline ends. DNA for the CDR3: TGTGCCAGCAGCTTATGGGGGGATAGCAATCAGCCCCAGCATTTT. Translation: CASSLWGDSNQPQHF. Filled out from reference TRBV5-4 and TRBJ1-5, the complete variable domain reads ETGVTQSPTHLIKTRGQQVTLRCSSQSGHNTVSWYQQALGQGPQFIFQYYREEENGRGNFPPRFSGLQFPNYSSELNVNALELDDSALYLCASSLWGDSNQPQHFGDGTRLSIL.

The chain uses TRBV7-9 and TRBJ2-7, with D possibly TRBD1 on 6 matching bases. Trimming shortened V by 5 bases and J by 0 bases, and 20 bases separated the two germline ends. CDR3 size: 17 residues. Germline assignment: CDR1 SEHNR and CDR2 FQNEAQ (reference sequence). CDR3 sequence reads: CASSRIARGPSSYEQYF. The CDR3 DNA follows: TGTGCCAGCAGCCGGATAGCCAGGGGCCCCAGCTCCTACGAGCAGTACTTC.

The CDR3 DNA reads as TGTGCCACCAGCAGAGATCCGGGACTAGCGCTCTCCTACGAGCAGTACTTC. Its translation: CATSRDPGLALSYEQYF. V is TRBV15 and J is TRBJ2-7, with 10 bases lining up with TRBD2. In germline, CDR1 is LNHNV, CDR2 YYDKDF (reference sequence). V lost 0 bases, J lost 0 bases, and 5 bases stayed unmatched. The CDR3 is 17 residues long. Together with reference TRBV15 and TRBJ2-7, the CDR3 gives the full variable domain: DAMVIQNPRYQVTQFGKPVTLSCSQTLNHNVMYWYQQKSSQAPKLLFHYYDKDFNNEADTPDNFQSRRPNTSFCFLDIRSPGLGDTAMYLCATSRDPGLALSYEQYFGPGTRLTVT.

This sequence joins TRBV7-2 and TRBJ2-5; 8 bases fit TRBD1. CDR1 and CDR2 (germline): SGHTA, FQGNSA. Trimming took 5 bases from V and 0 from J; bases not matched to a gene: 11. CDR3 length: 17 residues. For the CDR3, the DNA is TGTGCCAGCAGCACCATCGACAGGGGACCGTACCAAGAGACCCAGTACTTC. It encodes CASSTIDRGPYQETQYF.

Remarks on this clone: The same CDR3 arises from other DNA sequences in this sample as well. This chain connects TRBV28 to TRBJ1-2; D perhaps matches TRBD1 (6 bases). The CDR3 sequence is 12 residues long. CDR1 is MDHEN and CDR2 is SYDVKM in the germline V gene. V was shortened by 2 bases and J by 7 bases, with 8 bases between the two germline ends. CDR3 in DNA: TGTGCCAGCAGTTTAACAGGGTTTGGCTACACCTTC. It codes for CASSLTGFGYTF.

This rearrangement joins TRBV5-4 to TRBJ1-5; D ambiguous. The CDR3 is made up of 16 amino acids. V was clipped by 3 bases and J by 5 bases, with 18 bases between them. The germline gives CDR1 SGHNT, CDR2 YYREEE (reference sequence). The CDR3 loop reads CASSYTGLGDDQPQHF. For the CDR3, the DNA is TGTGCCAGCAGCTATACCGGGCTCGGGGATGATCAGCCCCAGCATTTT.

This rearrangement joins TRBV7-9 to TRBJ2-7; D not certain. Germline lookup yields CDR1 SEHNR and CDR2 FQNEAQ (reference sequence). Trimming took 2 bases from V and 3 from J, leaving 5 bases between them. The CDR3 contains 12 residues. The CDR3 DNA reads as TGTGCCAGCAGCTTAATCGGCTACGAGCAGTACTTC. Translating gives CASSLIGYEQYF.

The chain links TRBV28 to TRBJ1-1; the match to TRBD1 covers 9 bases. J was trimmed by 8 bases and V by 4 bases; bases with no gene match: 5. The CDR3 contains 13 residues. In germline, CDR1 is MDHEN, CDR2 SYDVKM. The CDR3 DNA reads as TGTGCCAGCAGTTCGGGACAGGGACTCGAAGCTTTCTTT. It is translated as CASSSGQGLEAFF.

The rearrangement joins TRBV4-2 to TRBJ2-7, with 7 nucleotides matching TRBD2. The CDR3 totals 15 residues. After removal of 4 bases from V and 4 bases from J, the junction contained 10 bases not matched to a gene. The germline CDR1 and CDR2 sequences are LGHNA and YNFKEQ. In DNA, the CDR3 is TGTGCCAGCAGCCTCACTGGGGAGGGCCGGTACGAGCAGTACTTC. Translating it yields CASSLTGEGRYEQYF.

The chain couples TRBV5-8 to TRBJ2-7, with TRBD1 as a possible D gene (6 bases). The V end was cut by 2 bases, the J end by 5 bases, with 20 bases between. Germline V CDR1 and CDR2: SGHTS, YDEGEE. This CDR3 has 16 amino acids. The DNA of the CDR3 is TGTGCCAGCAGCTTAAGCCTGTCAGGGGATCGGGACGAGCAGTACTTC. It encodes CASSLSLSGDRDEQYF.

The rearrangement links TRBV5-1 to TRBJ2-1; 8 bases agree with TRBD2. V was clipped by 1 base and J by 0 bases; unmatched bases: 0. Per germline, CDR1 SGHRS and CDR2 YFSETQ. This CDR3 is 15 amino acids long. CDR3 coding DNA: TGCGCCAGCAGCTTGAGCGGGAGCTCCTACAATGAGCAGTTCTTC. Translating gives CASSLSGSSYNEQFF.

CDR3: CALERGGDPPSGNTIYF. The DNA of the CDR3 is TGTGCCCTGGAGAGGGGGGGCGATCCACCCTCTGGAAACACCATATATTTT. V is TRBV30 and J is TRBJ1-3; possibly TRBD1 for D (6 bases). The germline gives CDR1 GTSNPN, CDR2 SVGIG (reference sequence). This CDR3 is built from 17 residues. V lost 8 bases to trimming and J lost 0 bases, with 23 bases between them.

This clone was counted a single time. This chain connects TRBV7-8 to TRBJ2-7; the match to TRBD2 covers 10 bases. The CDR3 has 15 residues. With 3 bases clipped from V and 6 bases from J, the junction kept 8 bases outside the gene matches. Looked up from germline, CDR1 is SGHVS and CDR2 is FQNEAQ. The chain's CDR3 is CASSLRDLAGVEQYF. In DNA, the CDR3 is TGTGCCAGCAGCTTGAGGGATCTAGCGGGGGTCGAGCAGTACTTC. Complete variable domain (other parts from reference TRBV7-8 and TRBJ2-7): GAGVSQSPRYKVAKRGQDVALRCDPISGHVSLFWYQQALGQGPEFLTYFQNEAQLDKSGLPSDRFFAERPEGSVSTLKIQRTQQEDSAVYLCASSLRDLAGVEQYFGPGTRLTVT.

V is TRBV11-1 and J is TRBJ1-1, with a possible D match to TRBD1 (6 bases). Deletions cut 3 bases from V and 1 base from J, with 12 bases between. The germline CDR1 and CDR2 sequences are SGHAT and FQDESV (reference sequence). This CDR3 is built from 15 residues. The CDR3 DNA is TGTGCCAGCAGCTTCCCCAGGGGACCGAACACTGAAGCTTTCTTT. The encoded protein is CASSFPRGPNTEAFF.